The present TCR beta chain was sequenced within a study of T-cell reconstitution after alpha-beta-depleted transplantation in children. Unique molecular identifiers were built into the TCRbeta library. MiXCR, run by TCRdb on the PCR reads, gives a single entry per CDR3 protein. The sample yields 55,000 to 85,000 distinct CDR3 sequences, approximately 11% seen once. There are 16 residues in the CDR3. CDR1 and CDR2 from the germline V gene are SGHDT and YYEEEE. Germline trimming cut 4 bases from V and 0 bases from J; bases unmatched to any gene: 3. In its sample, this clonotype was seen many times. Sequenced here: PBMCs, sampled before TCRalphabeta/CD19-depleted stem cell transplant. This rearrangement joins TRBV5-6 to TRBJ1-4; 10 nucleotides line up with TRBD1. The clonotype was recovered from a boy aged 5-17 years with acute myeloid leukemia, due to receive a stem cell transplant. The CDR3 region has the DNA TGTGCCAGCAGCCAGACAGGGGGCTCAACTAATGAAAAACTGTTTTTT. Protein: CASSQTGGSTNEKLFF.